This T cell receptor beta chain was identified in a study of T cell responses to AZD1222 COVID-19 vaccine. CDR1 and CDR2 from the germline V gene are KGHSH and LQKENI. V trimming: 0 bases; J trimming: 6 bases; junction bases outside the gene matches: 7. The CDR3 totals 17 residues. The method was immunoSEQ multiplex PCR; TCRdb's version includes in-frame clones alone and lacks a portion of them. The table includes roughly 140,000 clones, 70% to 90% detected once. The V gene is TRBV18, the J gene TRBJ2-7; 14 nucleotides align to TRBD2. The sequencing here drew on peripheral blood, taken on day 0 of AZD1222 vaccination. The clonotype comes from an adult in good health. The CDR3 loop is CASSPPGGTSGSAEQYF. As DNA, the CDR3 is TGTGCCAGCTCACCACCGGGGGGGACTAGCGGGAGTGCCGAGCAGTACTTC.